This record covers a single TCR beta chain. The antigen remains undetermined. This sample is drawn from a study of CD8 T cells in ankylosing spondylitis. The CDR3 runs 15 residues. Germline V gene data show CDR1 as DFQATT and CDR2 as SNEGSKA (reference sequence). Trimming removed 0 bases at V and 7 bases at J, with 17 bases between. Study-level findings and limits: Reportedly, matched ankylosing spondylitis synovial fluid was significantly enriched for disease-linked clones. Blood from ankylosing spondylitis patients appeared to carry a characteristic roughly 8-variant TCR beta motif.

In making TCR beta libraries, quantitative 5'-RACE with molecular barcodes was used. TCRdb ran MiXCR on the 5' RACE reads and lists one entry per CDR3 protein. The data hold around 770,000 distinct CDR3 sequences, with about 10% observed a single time. The TCR was taken from a male donor with ankylosing spondylitis. The sample was blood, either unsorted or a sorted T cell fraction (not recorded which). V is TRBV20-1 and J is TRBJ2-3; D might be TRBD2 (5 bases). The CDR3 DNA reads as TGCAGTGCTAGAGATGGCGGCTTTCCGGGATATACGCAGTATTTT. Its translation is CSARDGGFPGYTQYF.